This T cell receptor beta chain was sequenced in a study of OX40 agonist ivuxolimab in advanced cancers. Broader study findings: Among the least clonally expanded were partial responders at 0.1-3.0 mg/kg. In the 0.1 to 3.0 mg/kg range, CD4+ and CD8+ blood T cells had expanded clonally by week 6. CD8+ T cells averaged more expanded clones than CD4+.

Turning to this clone: Its antigen is unidentified.

If patients had autoimmune disease history or systemic immunosuppression, they were excluded. The CDR3 is 15 amino acids. V was trimmed by 0 bases and J by 5 bases, leaving 13 bases between them. In germline, CDR1 is MNHNY, CDR2 SVGAGI (reference sequence). Method: immunoSEQ multiplex PCR; TCRdb's copy keeps in-frame clones and lacks some. Among 40,000 to 45,000 clones listed, about 90% were seen once. Sequencing was performed on CD4+ or CD8+ T cells sorted from blood, taken in a trial of the OX40 agonist ivuxolimab. The V call is TRBV6-6, the J call TRBJ1-2; D not resolved. The receptor's source is an adult with an advanced solid tumor such as melanoma, head and neck, liver or kidney cancer. In nucleotides, the CDR3 is TGTGCCAGCAGTTACTCGATTTCGAAGGGATATGGCTACACCTTC. Amino acid sequence: CASSYSISKGYGYTF.